Listed below are T cell receptor beta chains from one sample, sequenced in a study of cytomegalovirus exposure and HLA in healthy donors. Only in-frame clones appear in the TCRdb table, and some are missing; sequencing was by immunoSEQ multiplex PCR. The sample has over 200,000 clones, around 85% seen once; the top ten hold 1% to 1.5%. Specimen: PBMCs. These receptors were taken from a human donor in good health. Both conserved end residues are part of each CDR3. Clone size is stated in some rows and not others, as once, few, many or a class when expanded.

V	size	length	J	CDR3
TRBV29-1	.	14	TRBJ2-5	CSVRRQGPKETQYF
TRBV6-1	.	14	TRBJ2-3	CASSESGKGGTQYF
TRBV7-9	.	15	TRBJ2-7	CASSFGTGNSYEQYF
TRBV28	.	14	TRBJ1-1	CASSQPTTDTEAFF
TRBV7-8	.	16	TRBJ2-1	CASSKSGTSPVNEQFF
TRBV6-1	.	17	TRBJ1-2	CASSERKGGAFNYGYTF
TRBV30	.	14	TRBJ2-5	CAWTAGLAEETQYF
TRBV5-4	few	15	TRBJ2-5	CASSLVLGGGETQYF
TRBV29-1	.	13	TRBJ1-1	CSVLDRSYTEAFF
TRBV2	.	14	TRBJ2-5	CASTITGVGQTQYF
TRBV5-4	.	15	TRBJ2-5	CASSLRGGGGETQYF
TRBV6-5	.	14	TRBJ1-2	CASSFGQGGYGYTF
TRBV5-1	.	16	TRBJ2-3	CASSLGASGSTDTQYF
TRBV6-1	once	14	TRBJ1-5	CASSGAGGNQPQHF
TRBV7-2	.	14	TRBJ2-3	CAGMTGRSTDTQYF
TRBV19	.	15	TRBJ2-7	CASSIRREVSSEQYF
TRBV5-4	.	12	TRBJ2-7	CASSLGGREQYF
TRBV15	.	16	TRBJ1-1	CATSRDPKGFNTEAFF